Detailed here is one T cell receptor beta chain. The data were taken from a study of blood T cell repertoires in COVID-19. Study at large: T cells, B-cell-depleted T cells, or PBMCs provided the cDNA or gDNA that served as material.

Clones were sequenced by immunoSEQ multiplex PCR, and TCRdb holds only the in-frame ones, with some missing. Of about 81,000 clones in the sample, 91% were seen once. V gave up 0 bases and J gave up 0 bases; unmatched junction bases: 17. The CDR3 contains 21 residues. CDR1 and CDR2 (germline): LGHNA, YNFKEQ. This rearrangement joins TRBV4-2 to TRBJ2-3; TRBD2 matches 8 bases. This clonotype was sampled from a woman aged 50 to 65 in a cohort sampled during active COVID-19. The sample was peripheral blood. The CDR3, as DNA: TGTGCCAGCAGCCAAGAAGGCGCGGGGGGTCTTGGACGCTCTAGCACAGATACGCAGTATTTT. As protein: CASSQEGAGGLGRSSTDTQYF.